The subject of this entry is one T cell receptor beta chain. Its antigen is currently not known. Base qualities are missing; no much larger clone stands one base away. Spanning cysteine to phenylalanine, the CDR3 consists of 15 amino acids. Kept here is only the CDR3 DNA, which spans 45 bases and is read in frame from base 1. From a lookup of the germline V gene, CDR1 and CDR2 are WSHSY and SAAADI. The junction carries 15 bases between V and J, which are trimmed by 8 bases and 1 base respectively. This record belongs to a study of post-analysis software for immune sequencing data (dated by TCRdb to between 2014 and 2016). Regarding the complete study: Recorded disease courses included relapsing-remitting, secondary progressive and progressive-relapsing multiple sclerosis, with some patients lacking subtype annotation. The multiple sclerosis patient repertoires were compared with about a dozen previously published healthy control repertoires from donors aged roughly 6 to 27 years. A subset of samples was prepared in parallel using single-end sample barcoding, then pooled and co-amplified after Illumina adapter ligation. General study outcomes and caveats: The control group was slightly older than the multiple sclerosis patient group. Roughly 5 TRBV segments, including TRBV5-6, TRBV5-1 and TRBV20-1, were significantly more frequent in patients than controls. Normalized Chao1 diversity was significantly lower in multiple sclerosis patients than controls, suggesting substantial peripheral T-cell clonal expansion. When samples were clustered directly using the F measure, samples prepared in the same batch co-clustered strongly, which prompted a batch-effect correction.

TCR beta repertoires were profiled from peripheral blood of more than ten young patients with multiple sclerosis to demonstrate the VDJtools post-analysis software. The multiple sclerosis patients were children and adolescents ranging in age from roughly 6 to 15 years. The library was made by PCR. Sequenced using an Illumina HiSeq 2500. To reduce PCR and sequencing biases, unique molecular identifiers were built into the TCR beta cDNA libraries. Every 1 to 10 million input T cells yielded approximately 500,000 cDNA molecules, meaning each molecule approximated one T cell. The patient libraries were prepared and sequenced with the same protocol used for the earlier healthy control dataset. Samples belonging to the same batch were prepared together, multiplexed and sequenced on a shared HiSeq lane. Under the source paper's analysis protocol: Raw barcoded reads were processed with MIGEC, and single-read molecular identifier groups were discarded before consensus assembly and CDR3 extraction. Clonotype tables were post-analysed with VDJtools, and diversity was normalized by down-sampling all datasets to the smallest sample size. Repertoire overlap clustering matched CDR3 amino acid but not nucleotide sequences to correct batch-related cross-sample contamination. TCRdb reran the public reads through fastp at Q25 and MiXCR, keeping productive beta chains. Duplicate CDR3 protein sequences are folded into a single record with the most common DNA and genes. These V and J calls rely on TCRdb rather than the paper's analysis. This sample gives hundreds of thousands of distinct CDR3 sequences in total; 25% to 30% of them show up just once. 0.5% to 0.6% of the sample belongs to the ten largest clones.

The sample comprised blood. The sequence joins TRBV10-2 to TRBJ1-5; the D segment could be TRBD1, given 6 matching bases. This receptor was identified in a girl aged 10-17 years with multiple sclerosis. The CDR3 region: CASAVYDRSNQPQHF. The DNA sequence reads TGCGCCAGCGCCGTGTATGACAGGAGCAATCAGCCCCAGCATTTT.